This T cell receptor (beta chain) came from a study of patients and donors after allogeneic stem cell transplantation. One entry per CDR3 protein, called by TCRdb with MiXCR from the RT-PCR reads. The sample yields a few thousand distinct CDR3 sequences, approximately 3.8% seen once. CDR1 is SQVTM, CDR2 ANQGSEA, per germline. The CDR3 loop spans 13 amino acids. Trimming removed 0 bases at V and 7 bases at J, with 10 bases between. This clonotype is labeled as medium-sized (0.01 to 0.1%). The sequence came from a human donor who was either an allogeneic HSCT recipient or a stem cell or donor lymphocyte infusion donor (not recorded which). It is not recorded whose cells these are; they may come from a transplant donor. The chain uses TRBV29-1 and TRBJ1-5, with no clear D. Material: blood, either unsorted or a sorted T cell fraction (not recorded which). Here the CDR3 DNA reads TGCAGCGTTGAAGAGGTAGAGGGCCAGCCCCAGCATTTT. This codes for CSVEEVEGQPQHF.